The next 15 T cell receptor beta chains were all read from a single sample in a study of T cells after posttransplantation cyclophosphamide. Produced via immunoSEQ multiplex PCR; TCRdb's table is partial and in-frame only. The sample shows approximately 3,800 clones, approximately 86% of them seen only once. Treatment was busulfan-fludarabine conditioning, a marrow graft, and cyclophosphamide on days +3 and +4. Sequenced here: CD4+ T cells sorted from blood, sampled about 37 weeks after a stem cell transplant with posttransplant cyclophosphamide. These receptors all come from a male patient aged 30 to 40 who received an allogeneic stem cell transplant from a related donor, was CMV-positive, and had no GVHD. A share of the T cells may be of graft donor origin.

This clone was counted a few times. The V and J genes are TRBV18 and TRBJ1-3; 7 bases are shared with TRBD1. The germline gives CDR1 KGHSH, CDR2 LQKENI. V lost 0 bases and J lost 4; bases outside the gene matches: 12. There are 18 residues in the CDR3. The CDR3 bases are TGTGCCAGCTCACCACCCCTGGACAGTCAGGGGGTAGGAAACACCATATATTTT. Translated, it gives CASSPPLDSQGVGNTIYF.

This clone was seen just once. This rearrangement joins TRBV18 to TRBJ2-5; TRBD2 aligns across 14 bases. Trimming cost V 2 bases and J 5 bases; bases outside gene matches: 10. The CDR3 spans 18 residues. CDR1 KGHSH and CDR2 LQKENI come from the germline V gene. This CDR3 is CASSPRLAGGPSDETQYF. CDR3 coding DNA: TGTGCCAGCTCACCAAGACTAGCGGGAGGGCCCAGTGATGAGACCCAGTACTTC.

The chain uses TRBV7-9 and TRBJ1-6; TRBD1 aligns across 9 bases. Germline lookup yields CDR1 SEHNR and CDR2 FQNEAQ (reference sequence). Trimming removed 6 bases from V and 7 bases from J; junction bases left unmatched: 4. CDR3 length: 14 amino acids. CDR3 protein: CASRTGGFNSPLHF. The CDR3 DNA sequence: TGTGCCAGCAGGACAGGGGGTTTCAATTCACCCCTCCACTTT.

The chain carries TRBV19 and TRBJ1-2, with 11 bases aligning to TRBD1. CDR1 LNHDA and CDR2 SQIVND come from the germline V gene (reference sequence). The CDR3 runs 15 residues. V lost 3 bases to trimming and J lost 8 bases; unmatched junction nucleotides: 8. As DNA, the CDR3 is TGTGCCAGTAGTATTCGGACAGGGGGCGCGGGAGGCTACACCTTC. It encodes CASSIRTGGAGGYTF.

This rearrangement joins TRBV6-6 to TRBJ1-4, with 10 bases aligning to TRBD1. Germline CDR1 MNHNY, CDR2 SVGAGI (reference sequence). With V trimmed by 5 bases and J by 7 bases, 10 bases remained unmatched. The CDR3 runs to 16 residues. For the CDR3, the DNA is TGTGCCAGCAGTCATCCGGGACAGGGGCGTAGTGAAAAACTGTTTTTT. Translated, it gives CASSHPGQGRSEKLFF.

The chain is built from TRBV15 and TRBJ2-3; maybe TRBD1 (6 bases). Trimming left V 11 bases short and J 1 base short, with 10 bases between. The CDR3 consists of 12 residues. The V gene's germline CDR1 is LNHNV and CDR2 YYDKDF (reference sequence). CDR3 region: CAAGTRTDTQYF. The CDR3 DNA is TGTGCCGCAGGGACACGCACAGATACGCAGTATTTT.

This rearrangement joins TRBV5-5 to TRBJ1-4; maybe TRBD1 (5 bases). CDR3 size: 13 residues. The germline V gene has CDR1 SGHKS and CDR2 YYEKEE (reference sequence). V shed 7 bases and J shed 7 bases, with 14 bases lying between them. In DNA form, the CDR3 reads TGTGCCAGCTCGGGCCAGGGAGGTGAAAAACTGTTTTTT. Protein sequence: CASSGQGGEKLFF.

The V gene is TRBV18, the J gene TRBJ2-1; tentatively, D is TRBD2 (5 bases). The CDR3 runs 14 residues. V dropped 3 bases and J dropped 8 bases, with 14 bases sitting between them. Germline V gene data show CDR1 as KGHSH and CDR2 as LQKENI. CDR3 DNA sequence: TGTGCCAGCTCACCCTTTGGGCGGGCGTATGAGCAGTTCTTC. It is translated as CASSPFGRAYEQFF.

The chain is built from TRBV15 and TRBJ2-3; 9 bases fit TRBD2. V dropped 7 bases and J dropped 2; count of bases not matched to a gene: 10. Germline V gene sequence: CDR1 LNHNV, CDR2 YYDKDF (reference sequence). There are 16 residues in the CDR3. CDR3 nucleotides: TGTGCCACCAAAGCCGGGACTAGCCTTTCCACAGATACGCAGTATTTT. Its protein is CATKAGTSLSTDTQYF.

This chain joins TRBV7-2 and TRBJ2-3; TRBD2 might be the D (5 bases). V lost 5 bases and J 1 base, leaving 7 bases between the germline ends. Germline V gives CDR1 SGHTA, CDR2 FQGNSA. The CDR3 length is 13 residues. Here the CDR3 DNA reads TGTGCCAGCAGCGTCGGGGGCACAGATACGCAGTATTTT. Its translation is CASSVGGTDTQYF.

To note about this clone: A junction boundary mismatches the germline segment, possibly from a read error. This chain uses TRBV7-7 with TRBJ2-3, with TRBD2 matching 14 bases. CDR3 length: 18 residues. Germline values: CDR1 SSHAT, CDR2 FNYEAQ (reference sequence). This CDR3 is CASSAGLAGGHDTDTQYF. In nucleotides, the CDR3 is TGTGCTAGCAGCGCCGGACTAGCGGGGGGCCATGACACAGATACGCAGTATTTT.

The chain uses TRBV7-9 and TRBJ2-4, with a possible D match to TRBD1 (5 bases). This CDR3 is 17 amino acids long. Trimming removed 6 bases at V and 3 bases at J, with 21 bases between. Looked up from germline, CDR1 is SEHNR and CDR2 is FQNEAQ (reference sequence). For the CDR3, the DNA is TGTGCCAGCAGTAGCCAGGGCCTCTTCCTCGACAAAAACATTCAGTACTTC. Its translation: CASSSQGLFLDKNIQYF.

This sequence joins TRBV2 and TRBJ2-5; D may be TRBD2 (5 bases). Trimming removed 4 bases from V and 7 bases from J, with 7 bases in between. There are 11 residues in the CDR3. Germline CDR1 SNHLY, CDR2 FYNNEI. The CDR3 sequence is CASSVSVTQYF. In DNA form, the CDR3 reads TGTGCCAGCAGTGTTAGCGTGACCCAGTACTTC. The full variable domain, with the rest looked up from reference TRBV2 and TRBJ2-5, is EPEVTQTPSHQVTQMGQEVILRCVPISNHLYFYWYRQILGQKVEFLVSFYNNEISEKSEIFDDQFSVERPDGSNFTLKIRSTKLEDSAMYFCASSVSVTQYFGPGTRLLVL.

The CDR3 DNA follows: TGTGCCACCAGCAGACTAGCAAACACTGAAGCTTTCTTT. Protein: CATSRLANTEAFF. This chain links TRBV15 with TRBJ1-1; D is ambiguous. The CDR3 loop spans 13 amino acids. V gave up 2 bases and J gave up 2 bases, with 6 bases separating them. The germline CDR1 and CDR2 sequences are LNHNV and YYDKDF (reference sequence).

The V gene is TRBV28, the J gene TRBJ2-1; 11 positions match TRBD2. The CDR3 length is 15 residues. CDR1 MDHEN and CDR2 SYDVKM come from the germline V gene. The V and J ends lost 11 bases and 13 bases, in that order; junction bases with no gene match: 19. The CDR3 nucleotides are TGTGCCGCAGTTCCCGGCCCCTTTAGCGGGGGGGGACAGTTCTTC. Translation: CAAVPGPFSGGGQFF.